The 28 T cell receptor beta chains below all came from one sample that was sequenced in a study of beta chain features in type 1 diabetes. Their antigens remain unidentified. General study results and limits: Shorter TCRB CDR3s, moderately but significantly so, marked every one of the four CD4+ subsets in Type 1 diabetes patients.

Every isolated RNA sample was fully reverse transcribed, so sequencing captured expressed TCRB transcripts. Assay used: immunoSEQ multiplex PCR; TCRdb lists only in-frame clones, some missing. The top ten hold about 0.6% of the sample, which has more than 300,000 clones, over 8.5% seen once. The sample taken for sequencing was central memory CD4+ T cells from blood. These TCRs come from a man aged 25-45 years with type 1 diabetes.

The chain couples TRBV11-2 to TRBJ2-1; D ambiguous. V gave up 1 base and J gave up 3 bases, with 13 bases separating them. Germline V gene lookup returns CDR1 SGHAT and CDR2 FQNNGV. The CDR3 is made up of 16 amino acids. The CDR3 loop is CASSLVYAVVYNEQFF. CDR3 DNA sequence: TGTGCCAGCAGCTTAGTATACGCGGTCGTCTACAATGAGCAGTTCTTC.

This clone was picked up a small number of times. The CDR3 bases are TGTGCCTGGAGTGTAGGGGGGGCTCTCTACGAGCAGTACTTC. It is translated as CAWSVGGALYEQYF. V gene TRBV30 combines with J gene TRBJ2-7; TRBD2 is a possible D gene (7 bases). V lost 0 bases to trimming and J lost 3 bases, with 12 bases between them. In germline, CDR1 is GTSNPN, CDR2 SVGIG (reference sequence). CDR3 length equals 14 residues.

This clone has a count of ten or more. The rearrangement joins TRBV4-1 to TRBJ1-1; 7 bases line up with TRBD1. The CDR3 contains 18 residues. Per the germline V gene, CDR1 is MGHRA and CDR2 is YSYEKL. V trimming: 1 base; J trimming: 1 base; junction bases outside the gene matches: 12. The CDR3 here is CASSQGTGAATSNTEAFF. In nucleotides, the CDR3 is TGCGCCAGCAGCCAAGGCACAGGGGCAGCAACCTCGAACACTGAAGCTTTCTTT.

There are a few counts of this clone. The CDR3 DNA reads as TGTGCCAGCAGACAGGGGGTTAGTGAAGCTTTCTTT. Protein sequence: CASRQGVSEAFF. V usage is TRBV2 and J usage is TRBJ1-1; TRBD1 agrees at 8 bases. The CDR3 length is 12 residues. Germline V gene lookup returns CDR1 SNHLY and CDR2 FYNNEI. Trimming at V came to 6 bases and at J to 7 bases, leaving 4 bases not matched to a gene.

This clone was picked up a small number of times. The rearrangement links TRBV11-2 to TRBJ2-7, with D tentatively TRBD1 (6 bases). Trimming took 5 bases from V and 0 from J, leaving 17 bases between them. Germline CDR1 SGHAT, CDR2 FQNNGV. The CDR3 consists of 16 residues. As DNA, the CDR3 is TGTGCCAGCAGCCCAAGGACAGCCTTACTCTCCTACGAGCAGTACTTC. Translated: CASSPRTALLSYEQYF.

The chain joins TRBV7-3 to TRBJ2-1; 9 nucleotides agree with TRBD2. The germline CDR1 and CDR2 sequences are SGHTA and FQGTGA. This CDR3 spans 14 amino acids. With V trimmed by 5 bases and J by 7 bases, 6 bases remained unmatched. CDR3 amino acids: CASSQGLAVNEQFF. CDR3 nucleotide sequence: TGTGCCAGCAGCCAGGGACTAGCTGTGAATGAGCAGTTCTTC.

J is TRBJ2-3 and V is TRBV4-2; 14 bases are a match to TRBD2. Germline CDR1 reads LGHNA; CDR2 reads YNFKEQ. The CDR3 runs to 18 residues. V shed 0 bases, J shed 4 bases, and the junction held 6 bases outside the gene matches. For the CDR3, the DNA is TGTGCCAGCAGCCAAGACCGAACGGGACTAGCGGGAGCAGATACGCAGTATTTT. Translated: CASSQDRTGLAGADTQYF.

This clone was picked up a small number of times. The J gene is TRBJ2-1, the V gene TRBV7-9; possible D gene TRBD2, 7 bases. The germline gives CDR1 SEHNR, CDR2 FQNEAQ (reference sequence). Trimming shortened V by 6 bases and J by 0 bases, and 15 bases separated the two germline ends. This CDR3 is 16 amino acids long. The CDR3 region is CASSHGRGPSYNEQFF. The CDR3 DNA reads TGTGCCAGCAGTCATGGGCGGGGGCCCTCCTACAATGAGCAGTTCTTC.

The chain links TRBV2 to TRBJ1-5; 8 bases align to TRBD1. Germline lookup yields CDR1 SNHLY and CDR2 FYNNEI. The CDR3 is 15 residues long. Trimming took 4 bases from V and 6 from J; bases not matched to a gene: 8. The CDR3 region has the DNA TGTGCCAGCAGTGCGCAGGGGGCGCGGGGTCAGCCCCAGCATTTT. It yields the protein CASSAQGARGQPQHF.

On this clone itself: A much larger clonotype is one base distant, so this may be a read error. Distinct nucleotide sequences in the sample also encode this CDR3. This chain uses TRBV6-5 with TRBJ2-3, with D hard to call. This CDR3 comprises 12 residues. The V end was cut by 6 bases, the J end by 2 bases, with 6 bases between. Germline values: CDR1 MNHEY, CDR2 SVGAGI. The CDR3 is CASSPTTDTQYF. In DNA, the CDR3 is TGTGCCAGCAGCCCTACCACAGATACGCAGTATTTT.

The chain joins TRBV2 to TRBJ2-5; D perhaps matches TRBD2 (6 bases). With 6 bases removed from V and 3 bases from J, the gap between germline ends came to 14 bases. Per the germline V gene, CDR1 is SNHLY and CDR2 is FYNNEI. The CDR3 is 14 residues long. CDR3 in amino acids: CASSLAPGEETQYF. The CDR3 coding sequence is TGTGCCAGCAGCCTAGCTCCGGGGGAAGAGACCCAGTACTTC.

In its sample, this clone was seen a few times. The chain combines TRBV10-3 with TRBJ1-3; D remains unclear. CDR1 is ENHRY, CDR2 SYGVKD, per germline. The CDR3 totals 13 residues. V lost 3 bases, J lost 0 bases, and 3 bases lay in between. CDR3 sequence reads: CAISDGSGNTIYF. In DNA, the CDR3 is TGTGCCATCAGTGACGGCTCTGGAAACACCATATATTTT.

This clone is medium-sized (0.01 to 0.1%) within its sample. The chain joins TRBV19 to TRBJ2-6; the match to TRBD2 covers 11 bases. V lost 7 bases and J lost 8; bases outside the gene matches: 13. The CDR3 runs to 17 residues. Germline values: CDR1 LNHDA, CDR2 SQIVND (reference sequence). The CDR3: CASIPTRLAGYPNVLTF. DNA for the CDR3: TGTGCCAGTATCCCTACTAGACTAGCGGGATACCCCAACGTCCTGACTTTC. The entire variable domain, with the rest obtained from reference TRBV19 and TRBJ2-6, is as follows: DGGITQSPKYLFRKEGQNVTLSCEQNLNHDAMYWYRQDPGQGLRLIYYSQIVNDFQKGDIAEGYSVSREKKESFPLTVTSAQKNPTAFYLCASIPTRLAGYPNVLTFGAGSRLTVL.

This clone turned up a few times. The gene calls are TRBV30 and TRBJ1-2; TRBD1 aligns across 8 bases. This CDR3 has 12 amino acids. The V segment lost 1 base and the J segment 7 bases; nucleotides outside the gene matches: 2. Germline V gene data show CDR1 as GTSNPN and CDR2 as SVGIG (reference sequence). CDR3 DNA: TGTGCCTGGAGTGGACAGGGGTTTGGCTACACCTTC. It encodes CAWSGQGFGYTF. The whole variable domain, filled in from reference TRBV30 and TRBJ1-2, reads SQTIHQWPATLVQPVGSPLSLECTVEGTSNPNLYWYRQAAGRGLQLLFYSVGIGQISSEVPQNLSASRPQDRQFILSSKKLLLSDSGFYLCAWSGQGFGYTFGSGTRLTVV.

The V gene is TRBV5-1, the J gene TRBJ2-2; D uncertain. The CDR3 length is 14 residues. Trimming stripped 5 bases from V and 2 bases from J, with 10 bases between. Germline CDR1 SGHRS, CDR2 YFSETQ. The CDR3 loop is CASSHGRNTGELFF. The CDR3 DNA reads TGCGCCAGCAGTCACGGGCGAAACACCGGGGAGCTGTTTTTT.

This clone was observed a few times. The chain employs TRBV6-5 and TRBJ1-4, with TRBD1 as a possible D gene (5 bases). Trimming pared 6 bases from V and 8 bases from J, leaving 13 bases between. In germline, CDR1 is MNHEY, CDR2 SVGAGI. The CDR3 length is 13 residues. CDR3 region: CASRETVQEKLFF. The CDR3 bases are TGTGCCAGCAGAGAGACAGTTCAGGAAAAACTGTTTTTT.

The rearrangement joins TRBV6-6 to TRBJ1-1; no reliable D call. Germline V lookup: CDR1 MNHNY, CDR2 SVGAGI (reference sequence). The CDR3 covers 15 residues. V was clipped by 0 bases and J by 3 bases, with 11 bases between them. The CDR3 sequence: CASSYSFPPYTEAFF. CDR3 nucleotide sequence: TGTGCCAGCAGTTACTCATTTCCACCGTACACTGAAGCTTTCTTT.

This clone was detected once. The sample carries other DNA sequences with the same CDR3. The rearrangement joins TRBV11-3 to TRBJ2-2; 11 bases are shared with TRBD1. The V gene end was trimmed by 4 bases and the J gene end by 8 bases; junction bases not matched to a gene: 3. The CDR3 runs 14 residues. CDR1 and CDR2 from the germline V gene are SGHNT and YENEEA. The DNA for the CDR3 is TGTGCCAGCAGCTCAGGACAGGGGGCTGGGGAGCTGTTTTTT. Its translation: CASSSGQGAGELFF.

This clone appeared a few times. The rearrangement uses TRBV7-2 and TRBJ1-2; D unresolved. Germline loops: CDR1 SGHTA, CDR2 FQGNSA. Trimming left V 5 bases short and J 0 bases short, with 16 bases between. The CDR3 is 16 residues long. This chain's CDR3 is CASSLTPGPTNYGYTF. CDR3 coding DNA: TGTGCCAGCAGCCTTACGCCAGGCCCTACTAACTATGGCTACACCTTC. The complete variable domain, with remaining parts taken from reference TRBV7-2 and TRBJ1-2, reads GAGVSQSPSNKVTEKGKDVELRCDPISGHTALYWYRQSLGQGLEFLIYFQGNSAPDKSGLPSDRFSAERTGGSVSTLTIQRTQQEDSAVYLCASSLTPGPTNYGYTFGSGTRLTVV.

The rearrangement uses TRBV27 and TRBJ1-1; D gene uncertain. Germline V gene sequence: CDR1 MNHEY, CDR2 SMNVEV (reference sequence). This CDR3 spans 13 amino acids. Between the trimmed V and J ends, which lost 5 bases and 4 bases, there was a span of 11 bases. The CDR3 region is CASSRFQATEAFF. For the CDR3, the DNA is TGTGCCAGCAGTCGGTTCCAGGCCACTGAAGCTTTCTTT.

A note on this clone: Its ends do not fully match the called genes, so a read error is possible. The chain employs TRBV7-7 and TRBJ2-5; possibly TRBD1 or TRBD2 for D (5 bases each). This CDR3 has 12 residues. Germline values: CDR1 SSHAT, CDR2 FNYEAQ (reference sequence). CDR3 nucleotide sequence: TGTGCTAGCAGCCCCGAGGGGGAGACCCAGTACTTC. Its translation is CASSPEGETQYF. Combining the CDR3 with reference TRBV7-7 and TRBJ2-5 gives the whole variable domain GAGVSQSPRYKVTKRGQDVTLRCDPISSHATLYWYQQALGQGPEFLTYFNYEAQPDKSGLPSDRFSAERPEGSISTLTIQRTEQRDSAMYRCASSPEGETQYFGPGTRLLVL.

This clone was observed a few times. The rearrangement uses TRBV9 and TRBJ2-5, with D unresolved. The CDR3 contains 13 residues. Germline lookup yields CDR1 SGDLS and CDR2 YYNGEE. V was trimmed by 4 bases and J by 4 bases, leaving 11 bases between them. CDR3 loop: CASSPRWGETQYF. The CDR3 region has the DNA TGTGCCAGCAGCCCCCGATGGGGAGAGACCCAGTACTTC. Full variable domain (outside the CDR3, taken from reference TRBV9 and TRBJ2-5): DSGVTQTPKHLITATGQRVTLRCSPRSGDLSVYWYQQSLDQGLQFLIQYYNGEERAKGNILERFSAQQFPDLHSELNLSSLELGDSALYFCASSPRWGETQYFGPGTRLLVL.

This clone appeared a single time. The chain uses TRBV28 and TRBJ1-2; D is unclear. The V end lost 6 bases, the J end lost 4 bases, and 12 bases lay between the germline ends. CDR3 length: 13 residues. Germline V lookup: CDR1 MDHEN, CDR2 SYDVKM. Here the CDR3 reads CASSSTVGYGYTF. DNA of the CDR3: TGTGCCAGCAGCTCAACAGTCGGCTATGGCTACACCTTC.

This clone has a handful of counts. The chain recombines TRBV7-2 with TRBJ2-5; 12 bases match TRBD2. This CDR3 has 15 amino acids. Germline loops: CDR1 SGHTA, CDR2 FQGNSA. The V segment lost 5 bases and the J segment 3 bases; nucleotides outside the gene matches: 4. CDR3 amino acids: CASSLRTSGEETQYF. In nucleotides, the CDR3 is TGTGCCAGCAGCCTCCGGACTAGCGGGGAAGAGACCCAGTACTTC.

This clone appeared a few times. The chain combines TRBV2 with TRBJ1-2, with unresolved D. CDR3 length: 15 amino acids. Looked up from germline, CDR1 is SNHLY and CDR2 is FYNNEI. Trimming took off 3 bases at V and 0 bases at J, with 11 bases between the two ends. As DNA, the CDR3 is TGTGCCAGCAGTGACATGCTATTAGCTAACTATGGCTACACCTTC. It encodes CASSDMLLANYGYTF. Filled out from reference TRBV2 and TRBJ1-2, the complete variable domain reads EPEVTQTPSHQVTQMGQEVILRCVPISNHLYFYWYRQILGQKVEFLVSFYNNEISEKSEIFDDQFSVERPDGSNFTLKIRSTKLEDSAMYFCASSDMLLANYGYTFGSGTRLTVV.

This clone has at least ten counts. The CDR3 nucleotides read TGTGCCATCAGTGAGTTTGCCGGGGGCGACACTGAAGCTTTCTTT. Translation: CAISEFAGGDTEAFF. The chain is built from TRBV10-3 and TRBJ1-1, with D perhaps TRBD1 (6 bases). The V end was cut by 1 base, the J end by 3 bases, with 12 bases between. This CDR3 is 15 amino acids long. Germline V gene sequence: CDR1 ENHRY, CDR2 SYGVKD.

This clone has just a few counts. The chain links TRBV7-9 to TRBJ1-1, with a weak D call TRBD1 (6 bases). Per germline, CDR1 SEHNR and CDR2 FQNEAQ (reference sequence). The CDR3 is 15 residues long. Trimming pared 5 bases from V and 1 base from J, leaving 14 bases between. The CDR3: CASSRARGQNTEAFF. The CDR3 DNA is TGTGCCAGCAGCCGCGCCCGGGGGCAGAACACTGAAGCTTTCTTT.

The DNA of the CDR3 is TGTGCCAGCAACCCGGACCGTAATCAGCCCCAGCATTTT. Protein product: CASNPDRNQPQHF. The V and J genes are TRBV5-8 and TRBJ1-5; D not certain. CDR3 length: 13 amino acids. The germline V gene has CDR1 SGHTS and CDR2 YDEGEE. V was pared by 6 bases and J by 4 bases, with 11 bases between.